This T cell receptor beta chain emerged from a study of T cell repertoires in cytomegalovirus infection (dated by TCRdb to between 2017 and 2020). For the wider study: The HLA type of each donor mattered for the analysis, because public TCR beta signatures pointed to carriage of CMV infection along with the matching HLA type. Study-wide findings and limitations: In both this cohort and an independent approximately 350-donor cohort, the cumulative frequency of public TCR beta family members distinguished carriers of CMV infection plus the relevant HLA type. The ex vivo response was dominated by HLA-C-restricted CMV-specific TCR beta clonotypes, which also provided the single most frequent clonotype in two of eight donors.

CDR1 and CDR2 are drawn from the germline V gene: ENHRY, SYGVKD. Compared with germline, V lacks 1 base and J lacks 10 bases; bases without a gene match: 7. Taken from cysteine to phenylalanine, the CDR3 has 15 residues. CDR3 DNA only is kept here, 45 bases in frame from base 1. As concerns this clonotype: What this receptor recognizes is not known. No quality values exist for individual bases; no much larger clone is one base distant.

The sequencing machine was an Illumina HiSeq 1500. TCRdb reprocessing: public reads trimmed at Q25 with fastp, clones called with MiXCR, in-frame beta chains kept. One record per CDR3 amino acid sequence lists the most common genes and DNA. This sample holds about 740,000 distinct CDR3 sequences; less than 40% were observed only once. In total, the top ten clones hold more than 2.5% of the sample. What was sequenced was PBMCs. The TCR was taken from a human donor in good health (CMV status not recorded). Some clones in this sample may be carry-over from other donors' samples. Recombination connected TRBV10-3 to TRBJ1-6; 7 central bases correspond to TRBD1. CDR3 region: CAISELQGVGSPLHF. The nucleotide sequence reads as follows: TGTGCCATCAGTGAGTTGCAGGGGGTAGGATCACCCCTCCACTTT.